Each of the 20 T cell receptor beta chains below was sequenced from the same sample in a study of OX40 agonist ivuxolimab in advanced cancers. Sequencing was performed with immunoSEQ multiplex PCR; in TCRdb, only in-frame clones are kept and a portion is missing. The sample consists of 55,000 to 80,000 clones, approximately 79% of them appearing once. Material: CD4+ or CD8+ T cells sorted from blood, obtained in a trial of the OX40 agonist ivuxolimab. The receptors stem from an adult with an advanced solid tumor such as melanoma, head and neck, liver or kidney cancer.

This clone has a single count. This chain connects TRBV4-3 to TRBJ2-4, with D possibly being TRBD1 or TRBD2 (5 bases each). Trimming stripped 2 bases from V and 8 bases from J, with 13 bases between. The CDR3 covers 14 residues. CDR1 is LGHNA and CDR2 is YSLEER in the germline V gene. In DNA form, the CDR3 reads TGCGCCAGCAGCCAATGGGCAGGGAGTGACATTCAGTACTTC. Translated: CASSQWAGSDIQYF.

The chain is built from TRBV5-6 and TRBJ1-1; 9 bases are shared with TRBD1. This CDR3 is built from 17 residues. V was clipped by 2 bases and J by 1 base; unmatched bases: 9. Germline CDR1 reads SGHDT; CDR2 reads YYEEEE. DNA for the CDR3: TGTGCCAGCAGCTTTGGTACAGGGGGCGCCTGGAACACTGAAGCTTTCTTT. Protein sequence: CASSFGTGGAWNTEAFF.

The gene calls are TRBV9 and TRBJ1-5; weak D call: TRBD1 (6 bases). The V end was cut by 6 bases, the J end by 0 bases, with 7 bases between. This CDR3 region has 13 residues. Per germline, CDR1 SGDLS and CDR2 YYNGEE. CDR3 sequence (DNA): TGTGCCAGCAACAGGGATAGCAATCAGCCCCAGCATTTT. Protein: CASNRDSNQPQHF.

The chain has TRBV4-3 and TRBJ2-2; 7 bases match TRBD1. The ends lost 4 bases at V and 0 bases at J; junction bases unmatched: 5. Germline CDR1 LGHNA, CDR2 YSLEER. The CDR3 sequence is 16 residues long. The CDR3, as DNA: TGCGCCAGCAGCCCCACCGGGACAGCGAACACCGGGGAGCTGTTTTTT. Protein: CASSPTGTANTGELFF.

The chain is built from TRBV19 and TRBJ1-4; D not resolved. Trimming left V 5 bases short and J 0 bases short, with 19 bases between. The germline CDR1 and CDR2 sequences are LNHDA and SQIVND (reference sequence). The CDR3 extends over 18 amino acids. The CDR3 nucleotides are TGTGCCAGTAGTGTAAATGGAGTCGGGCTAGCAACTAATGAAAAACTGTTTTTT. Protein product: CASSVNGVGLATNEKLFF.

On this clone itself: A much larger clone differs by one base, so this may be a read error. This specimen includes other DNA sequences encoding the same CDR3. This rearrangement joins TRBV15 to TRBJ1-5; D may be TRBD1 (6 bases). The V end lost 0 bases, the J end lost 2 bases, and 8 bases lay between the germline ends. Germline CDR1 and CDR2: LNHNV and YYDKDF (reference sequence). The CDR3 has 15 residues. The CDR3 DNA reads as TGTGCCACCAGCAGAGATCCAGGGGGCAATCAGCCCCAGCATTTT. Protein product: CATSRDPGGNQPQHF.

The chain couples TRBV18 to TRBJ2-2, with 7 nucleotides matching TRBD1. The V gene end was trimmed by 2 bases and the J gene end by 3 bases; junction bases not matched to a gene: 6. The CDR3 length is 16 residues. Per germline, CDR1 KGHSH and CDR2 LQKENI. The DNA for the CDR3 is TGTGCCAGCTCACCAAAGGACAGGCCGCACACCGGGGAGCTGTTTTTT. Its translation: CASSPKDRPHTGELFF. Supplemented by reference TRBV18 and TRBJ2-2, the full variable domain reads NAGVMQNPRHLVRRRGQEARLRCSPMKGHSHVYWYRQLPEEGLKFMVYLQKENIIDESGMPKERFSAEFPKEGPSILRIQQVVRGDSAAYFCASSPKDRPHTGELFFGEGSRLTVL.

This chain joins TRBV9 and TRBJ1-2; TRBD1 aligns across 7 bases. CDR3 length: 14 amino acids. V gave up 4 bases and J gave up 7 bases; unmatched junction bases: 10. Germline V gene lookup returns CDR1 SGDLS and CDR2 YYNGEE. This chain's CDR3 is CASSLTQGVRGYTF. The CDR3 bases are TGTGCCAGCAGCCTTACGCAGGGGGTGCGTGGCTACACCTTC.

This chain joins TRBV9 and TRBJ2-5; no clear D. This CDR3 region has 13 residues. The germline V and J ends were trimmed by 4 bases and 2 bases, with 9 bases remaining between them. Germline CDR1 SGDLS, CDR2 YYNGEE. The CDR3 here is CASSFGSQETQYF. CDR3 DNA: TGTGCCAGCAGCTTTGGAAGTCAAGAGACCCAGTACTTC.

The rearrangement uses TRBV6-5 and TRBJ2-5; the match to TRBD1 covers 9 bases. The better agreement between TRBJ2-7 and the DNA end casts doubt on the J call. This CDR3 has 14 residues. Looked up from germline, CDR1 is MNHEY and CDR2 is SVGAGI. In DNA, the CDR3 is TGTGCCAGCAGTCTTAACAGGGGGCGGTACGAGCAGTACTTC. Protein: CASSLNRGRYEQYF.

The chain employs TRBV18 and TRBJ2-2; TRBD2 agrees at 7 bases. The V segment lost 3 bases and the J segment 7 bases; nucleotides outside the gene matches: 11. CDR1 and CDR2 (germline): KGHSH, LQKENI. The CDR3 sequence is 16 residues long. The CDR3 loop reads CASSPLAVLQVGELFF. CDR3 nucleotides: TGTGCCAGCTCACCTCTAGCGGTGCTACAAGTCGGGGAGCTGTTTTTT.

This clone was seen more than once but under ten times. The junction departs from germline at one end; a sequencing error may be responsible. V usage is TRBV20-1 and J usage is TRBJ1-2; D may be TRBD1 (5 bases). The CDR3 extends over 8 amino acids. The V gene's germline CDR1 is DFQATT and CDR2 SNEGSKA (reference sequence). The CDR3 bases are TGCAGTGCCAAGGGACTCCACTTC. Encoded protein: CSAKGLHF.

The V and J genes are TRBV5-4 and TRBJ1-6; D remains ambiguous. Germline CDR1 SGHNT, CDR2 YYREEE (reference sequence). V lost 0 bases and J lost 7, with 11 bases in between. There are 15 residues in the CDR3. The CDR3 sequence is CASSLARQNNSPLHF. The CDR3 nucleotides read TGTGCCAGCAGCTTGGCCCGGCAGAACAATTCACCCCTCCACTTT.

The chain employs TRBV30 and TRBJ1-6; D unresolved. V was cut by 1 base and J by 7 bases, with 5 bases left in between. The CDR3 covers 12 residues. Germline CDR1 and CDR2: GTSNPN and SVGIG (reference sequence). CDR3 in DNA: TGTGCCTGGAGTGACACGAATTCACCCCTCCACTTT. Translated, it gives CAWSDTNSPLHF.

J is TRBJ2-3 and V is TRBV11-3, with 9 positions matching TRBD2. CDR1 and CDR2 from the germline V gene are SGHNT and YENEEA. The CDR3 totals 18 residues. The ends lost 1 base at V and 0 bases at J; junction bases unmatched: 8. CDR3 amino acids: CASSLGISGGPSTDTQYF. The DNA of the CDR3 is TGTGCCAGCAGCTTAGGGATTAGCGGGGGCCCTAGCACAGATACGCAGTATTTT.

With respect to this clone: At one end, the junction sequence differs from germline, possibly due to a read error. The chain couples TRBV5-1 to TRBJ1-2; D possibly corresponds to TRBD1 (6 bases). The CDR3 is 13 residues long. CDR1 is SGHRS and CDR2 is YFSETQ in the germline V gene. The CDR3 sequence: CASSLNRQDLTHF. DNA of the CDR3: TGCGCCAGCAGCTTGAATCGACAGGACCTGACCCACTTC.

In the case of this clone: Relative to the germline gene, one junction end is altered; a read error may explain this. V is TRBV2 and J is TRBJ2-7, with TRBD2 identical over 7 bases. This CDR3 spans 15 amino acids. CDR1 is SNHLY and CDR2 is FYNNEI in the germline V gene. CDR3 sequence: CASREGAGLSYEQYF. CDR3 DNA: TGTGCCAGCAGGGAAGGAGCGGGGCTCTCCTACGAGCAGTACTTC.

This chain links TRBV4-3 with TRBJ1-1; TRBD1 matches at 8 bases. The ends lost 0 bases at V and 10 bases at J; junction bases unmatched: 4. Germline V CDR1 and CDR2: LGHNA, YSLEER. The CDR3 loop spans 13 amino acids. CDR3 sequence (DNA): TGCGCCAGCAGCCAAGAAGGGACAGGTCGAGCTTTCTTT. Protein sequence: CASSQEGTGRAFF.

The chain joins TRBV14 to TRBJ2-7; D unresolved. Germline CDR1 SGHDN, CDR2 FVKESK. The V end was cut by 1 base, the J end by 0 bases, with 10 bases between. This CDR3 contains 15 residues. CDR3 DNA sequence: TGTGCCAGCAGCCAAGGAGGCGCCCGCTCCTACGAGCAGTACTTC. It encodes CASSQGGARSYEQYF.

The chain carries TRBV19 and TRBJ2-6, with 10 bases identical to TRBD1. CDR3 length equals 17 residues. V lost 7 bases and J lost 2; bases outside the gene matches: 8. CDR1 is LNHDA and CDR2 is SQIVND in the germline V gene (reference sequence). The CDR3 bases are TGTGCCAGTACCAGGACAGGGGGGTCTACTGGGGCCAACGTCCTGACTTTC. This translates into CASTRTGGSTGANVLTF.